This paragraph covers one T cell receptor (beta chain) sequence. CDR1 and CDR2 from the germline V gene are SGHVS and FQNEAQ. The CDR3 covers 15 residues. The ends were cut back, 8 bases at V and 4 bases at J, with 20 bases in the middle. As to treatment: some 19 received Ad26.COV2.S at low or high dose, single or two shots; about five received placebo; per-sample allocation not given. Samples were taken on day 63 after the first vaccine or placebo injection. Boston hosted the donor, who was an adult aged 18-55 years. The entry originates in a study of Ad26.COV2.S vaccination and SARS-CoV-2 variants. At the level of the study: Ad26.COV2.S was injected intramuscularly once or twice, 56 days apart.

Generated by immunoSEQ multiplex PCR, the TCRdb table keeps only in-frame clones and is missing some. The repertoire consists of 290,000 or so clones, with about 90% occurring once and the leading ten covering less than 3.5%. This specimen was peripheral blood, taken in a trial of Ad26.COV2.S vaccine versus placebo. The TCR was taken from a person between 18 and 65 years old who received the Ad26.COV2.S COVID-19 vaccine or a placebo. The V call is TRBV7-8, the J call TRBJ1-1; D gene ambiguous. The CDR3 loop is CASSRGRRMGTEAFF. In nucleotides, the CDR3 is TGTGCCAGCTCCCGCGGACGGCGTATGGGCACTGAAGCTTTCTTT.